This entry lists 31 T cell receptor beta chains sequenced from one sample in a study of blood T cell repertoires in COVID-19. The method was immunoSEQ multiplex PCR; TCRdb's version includes in-frame clones alone and lacks a portion of them. The sample lists 160,000 or so clones, around 84% occurring once. Sequences were obtained from PBMCs or T cells enriched from blood (not recorded which). The receptors derive from a woman aged 50 to 60 who had recovered from COVID-19.

V usage is TRBV19 and J usage is TRBJ1-2; TRBD1 might be the D (6 bases). With 6 bases removed from V and 2 bases from J, the gap between germline ends came to 10 bases. The CDR3 has 13 residues. CDR1 is LNHDA, CDR2 SQIVND, per germline (reference sequence). The CDR3 region is CASSADRNYGYTF. The CDR3, as DNA: TGTGCCAGTAGCGCAGACAGGAACTATGGCTACACCTTC.

By share, this clone counts as medium-sized (0.01 to 0.1%). The chain combines TRBV7-2 with TRBJ2-3, with 9 bases matching TRBD1. CDR3 length: 18 residues. The V gene's germline CDR1 is SGHTA and CDR2 FQGNSA. V shed 2 bases and J 2 bases; nucleotides not matched to a gene: 11. The CDR3 region is CASSLRLVGQGSTDTQYF. In DNA, the CDR3 is TGTGCCAGCAGCTTAAGATTAGTAGGACAGGGGTCCACAGATACGCAGTATTTT.

This clone was detected a few times. The rearrangement joins TRBV7-2 to TRBJ1-2, with unresolved D. The V and J ends lost 3 bases and 4 bases respectively, with 21 bases between them. The germline CDR1 and CDR2 sequences are SGHTA and FQGNSA. The CDR3 extends over 17 amino acids. CDR3 protein: CASSFTHSRGGLYGYTF. CDR3 in DNA: TGTGCCAGCAGCTTTACCCACTCTAGAGGCGGGCTCTATGGCTACACCTTC.

The chain recombines TRBV9 with TRBJ2-7; a possible D gene is TRBD2 (6 bases). Germline assignment: CDR1 SGDLS and CDR2 YYNGEE. The CDR3 consists of 15 residues. Trimming stripped 4 bases from V and 4 bases from J, with 18 bases between. The CDR3 sequence is CASSSVPGELYEQYF. CDR3 coding DNA: TGTGCCAGCAGCTCAGTTCCGGGGGAGTTGTACGAGCAGTACTTC.

This clone was found once. The rearrangement uses TRBV20-1 and TRBJ2-5; D is ambiguous. The germline gives CDR1 DFQATT, CDR2 SNEGSKA (reference sequence). The CDR3 consists of 10 residues. Trimming stripped 5 bases from V and 3 bases from J, with 4 bases between. The CDR3 is CSALKETQYF. In DNA form, the CDR3 reads TGCAGTGCTCTAAAAGAGACCCAGTACTTC.

This rearrangement joins TRBV4-1 to TRBJ1-1, with 8 bases aligning to TRBD1. V was pared by 4 bases and J by 1 base, with 2 bases of the junction left unmatched. The CDR3 is 14 residues long. From germline, CDR1 is MGHRA and CDR2 YSYEKL. Here the CDR3 reads CASSRGQGNTEAFF. The DNA of the CDR3 is TGCGCCAGCAGCCGCGGACAGGGGAACACTGAAGCTTTCTTT.

This clone occurred a few times. In nucleotides, the CDR3 is TGCGCCAGCAGCAGTCCCGACAGATCCGACACTGAAGCTTTCTTT. Amino acid sequence: CASSSPDRSDTEAFF. The chain carries TRBV5-1 and TRBJ1-1; tentatively, D is TRBD1 (5 bases). Deletions cut 4 bases from V and 3 bases from J, with 16 bases between. The CDR3 extends over 15 amino acids. Germline CDR1 reads SGHRS; CDR2 reads YFSETQ.

The V and J genes are TRBV27 and TRBJ2-5; 7 positions match TRBD1. The ends lost 8 bases at V and 9 bases at J; junction bases unmatched: 6. The CDR3 sequence is 11 residues long. CDR1 and CDR2 (germline): MNHEY, SMNVEV (reference sequence). The CDR3 DNA is TGTGCCAGCGGGGTAAGGGGGCCCCAGTACTTC. Its translation is CASGVRGPQYF.

This clone was recorded once. The chain carries TRBV7-9 and TRBJ1-2; 8 nucleotides line up with TRBD1. V trimming: 0 bases; J trimming: 6 bases; junction bases outside the gene matches: 6. The CDR3 totals 15 residues. The germline V gene has CDR1 SEHNR and CDR2 FQNEAQ (reference sequence). This CDR3 is CASSLALGQGDGYTF. CDR3 sequence (DNA): TGTGCCAGCAGCTTAGCGCTTGGACAGGGTGATGGCTACACCTTC.

The chain employs TRBV24-1 and TRBJ1-3; 9 nucleotides agree with TRBD1. Trimming cost V 10 bases and J 4 bases; bases outside gene matches: 10. Germline CDR1 KGHDR, CDR2 SFDVKD. The CDR3 length is 15 residues. The CDR3 here is CATEPGQGAGNTIYF. As DNA, the CDR3 is TGTGCCACAGAACCGGGACAGGGAGCCGGAAACACCATATATTTT.

The chain employs TRBV27 and TRBJ1-2, with a weak D call TRBD1 (6 bases). Trimming took 5 bases from V and 2 from J, leaving 9 bases between them. This CDR3 has 13 residues. Per germline, CDR1 MNHEY and CDR2 SMNVEV (reference sequence). The CDR3 DNA sequence: TGTGCCAGCAGTCATCAGGGGAACTATGGCTACACCTTC. It specifies CASSHQGNYGYTF.

The chain has TRBV28 and TRBJ1-6; 7 nucleotides align to TRBD1. This CDR3 has 16 amino acids. V shed 1 base, J shed 10 bases, and the junction held 10 bases outside the gene matches. Per germline, CDR1 MDHEN and CDR2 SYDVKM. CDR3 sequence (DNA): TGTGCCAGCAGTTTATACGGACAGGAAAGGAGCTCACCCCTCCACTTT. Amino acid sequence: CASSLYGQERSSPLHF.

The V and J genes are TRBV5-1 and TRBJ2-1, with a possible D match to TRBD1 (5 bases). The CDR3 has 16 amino acids. Trimming stripped 4 bases from V and 0 bases from J, with 14 bases between. Germline V gives CDR1 SGHRS, CDR2 YFSETQ. DNA of the CDR3: TGCGCCAGCAGCCAACTCTCAGGGAACTCCTACAATGAGCAGTTCTTC. Amino acids: CASSQLSGNSYNEQFF.

The chain combines TRBV6-7 with TRBJ1-4; 7 bases agree with TRBD1. TRBV6-7 is an ORF, with its function uncertain. This CDR3 spans 18 amino acids. The junction had 15 bases not matched to a gene; V was cut back by 0 bases and J by 8 bases. The chain's CDR3 is CASSYSLSQGGFYEKLFF. Written as DNA, the CDR3 is TGTGCCAGCAGTTACTCGTTAAGTCAGGGGGGATTTTACGAAAAACTGTTTTTT.

The V gene is TRBV4-1, the J gene TRBJ1-2; D call uncertain. Trimming stripped 0 bases from V and 4 bases from J, with 9 bases between. The germline gives CDR1 MGHRA, CDR2 YSYEKL. The CDR3 totals 14 residues. Here the CDR3 reads CASSQEARGYGYTF. CDR3 bases: TGCGCCAGCAGCCAAGAGGCGCGGGGCTATGGCTACACCTTC.

This rearrangement joins TRBV6-5 to TRBJ1-4, with 7 bases matching TRBD1. Trimming removed 5 bases from V and 5 bases from J; junction bases left unmatched: 8. This CDR3 is built from 15 residues. Germline-derived CDR1 and CDR2 are MNHEY and SVGAGI. The CDR3 reads CASSTPGQPNEKLFF. CDR3 nucleotide sequence: TGTGCCAGCAGTACCCCGGGACAGCCGAATGAAAAACTGTTTTTT.

The V call is TRBV29-1, the J call TRBJ2-1; TRBD2 matches 12 bases. V was pared by 7 bases and J by 6 bases, with 13 bases of the junction left unmatched. CDR1 and CDR2 from the germline V gene are SQVTM and ANQGSEA. The CDR3 is 16 amino acids. The CDR3 spells CSATTLTSGSLNEQFF. CDR3 sequence (DNA): TGCAGCGCAACTACACTGACTAGCGGGAGCCTCAATGAGCAGTTCTTC.

The rearrangement links TRBV4-3 to TRBJ1-2, with TRBD1 as a possible D gene (6 bases). This CDR3 is 16 amino acids long. V was shortened by 1 base and J by 6 bases, with 18 bases between the two germline ends. Germline V lookup: CDR1 LGHNA, CDR2 YSLEER. The CDR3 DNA sequence: TGCGCCAGCAGCCAAGTGGGGCAGGGGCGGAAAAATGGCTACACCTTC. Its translation: CASSQVGQGRKNGYTF.

The chain has TRBV18 and TRBJ2-7; the match to TRBD1 covers 7 bases. This CDR3 is built from 14 residues. CDR1 and CDR2 (germline): KGHSH, LQKENI. V gave up 6 bases and J gave up 3 bases; unmatched junction bases: 8. The DNA for the CDR3 is TGTGCCAGCTCCCTCCGGGACAGAGTCTACGAGCAGTACTTC. This gives the protein CASSLRDRVYEQYF.

For this clone: Different DNA sequences within this sample yield the same CDR3. V gene TRBV27 combines with J gene TRBJ2-7, with 7 positions matching TRBD2. This CDR3 comprises 14 residues. V dropped 3 bases and J dropped 4; count of bases not matched to a gene: 6. Germline values: CDR1 MNHEY, CDR2 SMNVEV (reference sequence). CDR3 region: CASSLREGSYEQYF. CDR3 DNA: TGTGCCAGCAGTTTGAGGGAGGGATCATACGAGCAGTACTTC.

The V gene is TRBV7-9, the J gene TRBJ1-5; TRBD1 aligns across 8 bases. Germline V gives CDR1 SEHNR, CDR2 FQNEAQ (reference sequence). The CDR3 length is 12 residues. V gave up 9 bases and J gave up 4 bases; unmatched junction bases: 2. For the CDR3, the DNA is TGTGCCAGTGGGACAGGTAATCAGCCCCAGCATTTT. Protein: CASGTGNQPQHF.

The genes are TRBV2 and TRBJ2-7; maybe TRBD2 (5 bases). Germline CDR1 SNHLY, CDR2 FYNNEI. CDR3 size: 13 residues. V shed 6 bases and J shed 8 bases, with 17 bases lying between them. CDR3: CASRAGFPAQQYF. For the CDR3, the DNA is TGTGCCAGCAGGGCGGGCTTCCCTGCACAGCAGTACTTC.

This sequence joins TRBV27 and TRBJ1-2; 8 positions match TRBD1. This CDR3 comprises 14 residues. Trimming removed 7 bases from V and 5 bases from J; junction bases left unmatched: 9. CDR1 MNHEY and CDR2 SMNVEV come from the germline V gene (reference sequence). CDR3 in amino acids: CASNSGTGAYGYTF. The DNA of the CDR3 is TGTGCCAGCAATTCCGGGACAGGTGCTTATGGCTACACCTTC.

In its sample, this clone was seen once. J is TRBJ1-3 and V is TRBV3-1 (or the pseudogene TRBV3-2); no clear D. The CDR3 covers 17 residues. V shed 3 bases and J shed 0 bases, with 15 bases lying between them. Germline V gene sequence: CDR1 LGHDT, CDR2 YNNKEL (reference sequence). The CDR3 is CASSHRSGFSSGNTIYF. CDR3 in DNA: TGTGCCAGCAGCCACCGTTCAGGCTTTAGCTCTGGAAACACCATATATTTT.

The V and J genes are TRBV9 and TRBJ1-4; possible D gene TRBD1, 5 bases. Trimming took off 3 bases at V and 6 bases at J, with 9 bases between the two ends. The CDR3 consists of 13 residues. CDR1 is SGDLS, CDR2 YYNGEE, per germline. CDR3 amino acids: CASSAGGYEKLFF. The CDR3 DNA reads as TGTGCCAGCAGCGCCGGGGGGTATGAAAAACTGTTTTTT.

This clone was seen once. The rearrangement uses TRBV28 and TRBJ1-1; 10 positions match TRBD1. In germline, CDR1 is MDHEN, CDR2 SYDVKM. Trimming removed 2 bases from V and 3 bases from J; junction bases left unmatched: 6. The CDR3 sequence is 16 residues long. The CDR3 DNA is TGTGCCAGCAGTTTAAGCCTTGGGACAGGGGACACTGAAGCTTTCTTT. Amino acid sequence: CASSLSLGTGDTEAFF.

This sequence joins TRBV7-9 and TRBJ2-1, with D possibly TRBD2 on 6 matching bases. The V gene lost 8 bases and the J gene lost 6 bases, with 14 bases spanning the gap. Germline V gene lookup returns CDR1 SEHNR and CDR2 FQNEAQ (reference sequence). The length of the CDR3 is 13 residues. The CDR3 protein is CASGTGTFNEQFF. As DNA, the CDR3 is TGTGCCAGCGGAACCGGGACTTTCAATGAGCAGTTCTTC.

The rearrangement links TRBV5-4 to TRBJ2-7; no clear D. The CDR3 has 15 residues. Per germline, CDR1 SGHNT and CDR2 YYREEE (reference sequence). Trimming cost V 0 bases and J 0 bases, with 10 bases left between them. CDR3 nucleotide sequence: TGTGCCAGCAGCTTGGGTTTACCAGGCTCCTACGAGCAGTACTTC. It is translated as CASSLGLPGSYEQYF.

V usage is TRBV7-2 and J usage is TRBJ1-2; the D gene is possibly TRBD1 (5 bases). Germline V gene data show CDR1 as SGHTA and CDR2 as FQGNSA. V was trimmed by 1 base and J by 8 bases, leaving 11 bases between them. This CDR3 spans 13 amino acids. CDR3 nucleotides: TGTGCCAGCAGCTTAGTCGTCAGGGAAGGCTACACCTTC. This translates into CASSLVVREGYTF.

The V and J genes are TRBV18 and TRBJ2-2; 7 bases are shared with TRBD1. Germline V lookup: CDR1 KGHSH, CDR2 LQKENI. The CDR3 is made up of 13 amino acids. With 2 bases clipped from V and 6 bases from J, the junction kept 0 bases outside the gene matches. The CDR3 loop reads CASSPDRAGELFF. CDR3 nucleotides: TGTGCCAGCTCACCAGACAGGGCCGGGGAGCTGTTTTTT.

The chain recombines TRBV7-9 with TRBJ2-2; 8 bases line up with TRBD1. V was pared by 6 bases and J by 5 bases, with 8 bases of the junction left unmatched. The CDR3 spans 15 residues. Germline V gene sequence: CDR1 SEHNR, CDR2 FQNEAQ (reference sequence). The CDR3 protein is CASSPDRGWTGELFF. The CDR3, as DNA: TGTGCCAGCAGTCCCGACAGGGGTTGGACCGGGGAGCTGTTTTTT.